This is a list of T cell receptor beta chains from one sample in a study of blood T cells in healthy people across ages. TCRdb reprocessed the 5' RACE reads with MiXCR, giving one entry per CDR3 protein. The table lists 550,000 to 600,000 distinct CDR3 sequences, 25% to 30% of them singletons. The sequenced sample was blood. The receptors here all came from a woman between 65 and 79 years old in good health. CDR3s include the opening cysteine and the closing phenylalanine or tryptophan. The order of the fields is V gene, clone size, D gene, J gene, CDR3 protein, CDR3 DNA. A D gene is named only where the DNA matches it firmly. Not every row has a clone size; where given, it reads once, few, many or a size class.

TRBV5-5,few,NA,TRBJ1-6,CASSLEPYNSPLHF,TGTGCCAGCAGCTTGGAGCCCTATAATTCACCCCTCCACTTT
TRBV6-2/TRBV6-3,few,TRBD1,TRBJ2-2,CASSSRTGTYTGELFF,TGTGCCAGCAGTTCGCGGACAGGAACTTACACCGGGGAGCTGTTTTTT
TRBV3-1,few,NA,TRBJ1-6,CASSQEGFNSPLHF,TGTGCCAGCAGCCAAGAAGGATTTAATTCACCCCTCCACTTT
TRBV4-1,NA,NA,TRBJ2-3,CASSQGPVMRATDTQYF,TGCGCCAGCAGCCAAGGGCCGGTAATGAGGGCCACAGATACGCAGTATTTT
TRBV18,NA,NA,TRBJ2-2,CASSPFSGTGELFF,TGTGCCAGCTCACCATTTTCAGGCACCGGGGAGCTGTTTTTT
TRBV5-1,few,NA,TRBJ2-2,CASSPDEPNTGELFF,TGCGCCAGCAGCCCGGACGAACCGAACACCGGGGAGCTGTTTTTT
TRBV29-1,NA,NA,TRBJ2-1,CSVEGQGRASSYNEQFF,TGCAGCGTTGAGGGACAAGGGCGGGCCAGCTCCTACAATGAGCAGTTCTTC
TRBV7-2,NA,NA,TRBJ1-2,CASSLKGGENYGYTF,TGTGCCAGCAGCTTAAAAGGCGGGGAAAACTATGGCTACACCTTC
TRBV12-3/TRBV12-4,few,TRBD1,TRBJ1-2,CASTPDRVYGYTF,TGTGCCAGCACCCCGGACAGGGTTTATGGCTACACCTTC
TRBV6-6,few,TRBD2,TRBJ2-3,CASSYSRGAIDTQYF,TGTGCCAGCAGTTACTCGCGGGGGGCGATAGATACGCAGTATTTT
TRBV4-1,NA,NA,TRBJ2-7,CASSQDRVGVLREQYF,TGCGCCAGCAGCCAAGATCGGGTGGGAGTCCTGCGGGAGCAGTACTTC
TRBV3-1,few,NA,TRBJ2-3,CASSQGYPDTQYF,TGTGCCAGCAGCCAAGGGTACCCAGATACGCAGTATTTT
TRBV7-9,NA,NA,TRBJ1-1,CASSQHAGGGNTEAFF,TGTGCCAGCAGCCAACACGCCGGGGGTGGAAACACTGAAGCTTTCTTT
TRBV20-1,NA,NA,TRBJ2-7,CSGRGNTDEQYF,TGCAGTGGGAGAGGGAATACGGACGAGCAGTACTTC
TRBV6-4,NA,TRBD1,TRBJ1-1,CASRRSGTGTEAFF,TGTGCCAGCAGACGATCCGGGACAGGCACTGAAGCTTTCTTT
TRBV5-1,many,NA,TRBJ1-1,CASSLEGNTEAFF,TGTGCCAGCAGCTTAGAGGGGAACACTGAAGCTTTCTTT
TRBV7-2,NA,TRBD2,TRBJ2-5,CASSQVGLVKQETQYF,TGTGCCAGCAGCCAGGTCGGACTAGTAAAGCAAGAGACCCAGTACTTC
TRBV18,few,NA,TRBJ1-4,CASSPTVPEYEKLFF,TGTGCCAGCTCACCAACGGTGCCCGAGTATGAAAAACTGTTTTTT
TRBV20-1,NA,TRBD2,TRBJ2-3,CSARGLSGRARKDTQYF,TGCAGTGCTAGAGGATTAAGCGGGAGGGCCCGGAAAGATACGCAGTATTTT
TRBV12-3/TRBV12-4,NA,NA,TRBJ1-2,CASSFGPDGYTF,TGTGCCAGCAGCTTCGGACCTGATGGCTACACCTTC
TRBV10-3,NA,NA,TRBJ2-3,CAISDGQTDTQYF,TGTGCCATCAGTGACGGTCAGACAGATACGCAGTATTTT
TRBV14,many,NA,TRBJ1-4,CASSLEGDLKLFF,TGTGCCAGCAGCCTGGAAGGGGACCTAAAACTGTTTTTT
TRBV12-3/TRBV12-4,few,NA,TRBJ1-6,CASSLAGVGSPLHF,TGTGCCAGCAGTTTAGCAGGGGTGGGCTCACCCCTCCACTTT
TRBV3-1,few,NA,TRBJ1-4,CASSRGHGNEKLFF,TGTGCCAGCAGCCGCGGACACGGTAATGAAAAACTGTTTTTT
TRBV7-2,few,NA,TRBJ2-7,CASSSPGGYLYEQYF,TGTGCCAGCAGCTCCCCGGGCGGCTATCTCTACGAGCAGTACTTC
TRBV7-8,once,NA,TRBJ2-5,CASSRNRDGETQYF,TGTGCCAGCAGCCGTAACAGGGACGGGGAGACCCAGTACTTC
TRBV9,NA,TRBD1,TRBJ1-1,CASSATTGPNTEALF,TGTGCCAGCAGTGCGACGACAGGGCCGAACACTGAAGCTCTCTTT
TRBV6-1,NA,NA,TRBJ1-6,CAARQVNSPLHF,TGTGCCGCCCGACAGGTGAATTCACCCCTCCACTTT
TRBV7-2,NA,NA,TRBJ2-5,CASTMGGTRSQETQYF,TGTGCCAGCACAATGGGGGGGACACGTTCACAAGAGACCCAGTACTTC
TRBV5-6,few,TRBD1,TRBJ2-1,CASSGQGSKEQFF,TGTGCCAGCAGCGGACAGGGGTCCAAGGAGCAGTTCTTC
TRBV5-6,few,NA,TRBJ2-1,CASSRRLRQTYNEQFF,TGTGCCAGCAGCCGACGCCTACGACAGACATACAATGAGCAGTTCTTC
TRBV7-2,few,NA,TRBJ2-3,CASSLDRVGTDTQYF,TGTGCCAGCAGCTTAGATAGGGTAGGCACAGATACGCAGTATTTT
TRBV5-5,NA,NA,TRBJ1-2,CASSGRNYGYTF,TGTGCCAGCAGCGGGAGAAACTATGGCTACACCTTC
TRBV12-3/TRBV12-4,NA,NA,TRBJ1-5,CASSQGTLQGQPQHF,TGTGCCAGCAGTCAAGGGACCCTTCAGGGGCAGCCCCAGCATTTT
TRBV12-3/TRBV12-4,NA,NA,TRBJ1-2,CAARRGMGGYTF,TGTGCCGCCCGGAGGGGGATGGGTGGCTACACCTTC
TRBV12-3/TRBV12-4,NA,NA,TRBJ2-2,CASSSQGNGRELFF,TGTGCCAGCAGTTCCCAGGGGAATGGCCGGGAGCTGTTTTTT
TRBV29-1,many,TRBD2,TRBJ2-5,CSVVRTSPPQETQYF,TGCAGCGTTGTTCGGACTAGCCCTCCCCAAGAGACCCAGTACTTC
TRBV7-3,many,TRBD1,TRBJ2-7,CASSRDRSYEQYF,TGTGCCAGCAGCAGGGACAGGAGCTACGAGCAGTACTTC
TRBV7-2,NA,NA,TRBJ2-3,CASSPSGFSDTQYF,TGTGCCAGCAGCCCCTCGGGGTTTAGCGATACGCAGTATTTT
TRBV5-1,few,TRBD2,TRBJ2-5,CASSLAAVASGGLGETQYF,TGCGCCAGCAGCCTCGCCGCGGTGGCTAGCGGGGGGCTGGGAGAGACCCAGTACTTC
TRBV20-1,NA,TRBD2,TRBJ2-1,CSATGLAGSDEQFF,TGCAGTGCCACGGGACTAGCAGGGTCTGATGAGCAGTTCTTC
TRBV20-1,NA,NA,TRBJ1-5,CSARTTANQPQHF,TGCAGTGCAAGAACAACGGCCAATCAGCCCCAGCATTTT
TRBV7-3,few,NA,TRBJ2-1,CASSLTRGSGQFF,TGTGCCAGCAGCTTAACGAGGGGTTCTGGGCAGTTCTTC
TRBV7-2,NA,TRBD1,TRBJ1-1,CASSSWTGLMDTEAFF,TGTGCCAGCAGCTCATGGACAGGGTTAATGGACACTGAAGCTTTCTTT
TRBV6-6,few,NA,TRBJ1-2,CASSYILHYGYTF,TGTGCCAGCAGTTATATCCTGCACTATGGCTACACCTTC
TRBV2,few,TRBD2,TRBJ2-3,CASAAGGTDTQYF,TGTGCCAGCGCTGCGGGGGGCACAGATACGCAGTATTTT
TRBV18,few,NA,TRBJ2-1,CASSGLGSSSNEQFF,TGTGCCAGCTCAGGCCTTGGCAGCTCCTCCAATGAGCAGTTCTTC
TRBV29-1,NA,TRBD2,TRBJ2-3,CSVVWREPDTQYF,TGCAGCGTTGTTTGGCGGGAGCCAGATACGCAGTATTTT
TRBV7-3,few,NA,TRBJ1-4,CASSSTGSANEKLFF,TGTGCCAGCAGCTCTACAGGCTCAGCTAATGAAAAACTGTTTTTT
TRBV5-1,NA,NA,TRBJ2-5,CASSLATGYSETQYF,TGCGCCAGCAGCTTGGCGACAGGATACTCGGAGACCCAGTACTTC
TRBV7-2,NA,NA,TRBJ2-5,CASSSDYQETQYF,TGTGCCAGCAGCTCGGACTACCAAGAGACCCAGTACTTC
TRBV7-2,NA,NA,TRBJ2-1,CASSFVYEQFF,TGTGCCAGCAGCTTCGTATATGAGCAGTTCTTC
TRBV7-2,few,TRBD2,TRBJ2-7,CASSLAPGREGEQYF,TGTGCCAGCAGCTTAGCGCCGGGCAGGGAGGGAGAGCAGTACTTC
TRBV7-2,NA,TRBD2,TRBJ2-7,CASSFSGGGGYEQYF,TGTGCCAGCAGCTTTAGCGGGGGAGGCGGCTACGAGCAGTACTTC